The clone carrying this T cell receptor beta chain was observed a single time. Its target is unknown. The CDR3 is 16 amino acids. The V gene's germline CDR1 is MDHEN and CDR2 SYDVKM. V was pared by 6 bases and J by 7 bases, with 11 bases of the junction left unmatched. These data belong to a study of cytomegalovirus exposure and HLA in healthy donors. Background on the study: Earlier, 110 million or so unique TCR beta sequences were recovered from 200 million or so T cells by an analysis. General observations from the study: The authors enumerated 150 to 200 TCR beta chains as linked to cytomegalovirus.

PCR was performed using 60 Vbeta and 13 Jbeta primers. Assay: immunoSEQ multiplex PCR; the TCRdb copy retains only in-frame clones and omits some. Among under 110,000 clones listed, about 81% were seen once. The receptor was derived from a man aged 50-60 years in good health and CMV-seronegative. V usage is TRBV28 and J usage is TRBJ1-6; 8 nucleotides agree with TRBD1. The sequenced sample consisted of PBMCs. The CDR3 sequence: CASSQPRTGRNSPLHF. CDR3 bases: TGTGCCAGCAGCCAACCTCGGACAGGGAGGAATTCACCCCTCCACTTT.